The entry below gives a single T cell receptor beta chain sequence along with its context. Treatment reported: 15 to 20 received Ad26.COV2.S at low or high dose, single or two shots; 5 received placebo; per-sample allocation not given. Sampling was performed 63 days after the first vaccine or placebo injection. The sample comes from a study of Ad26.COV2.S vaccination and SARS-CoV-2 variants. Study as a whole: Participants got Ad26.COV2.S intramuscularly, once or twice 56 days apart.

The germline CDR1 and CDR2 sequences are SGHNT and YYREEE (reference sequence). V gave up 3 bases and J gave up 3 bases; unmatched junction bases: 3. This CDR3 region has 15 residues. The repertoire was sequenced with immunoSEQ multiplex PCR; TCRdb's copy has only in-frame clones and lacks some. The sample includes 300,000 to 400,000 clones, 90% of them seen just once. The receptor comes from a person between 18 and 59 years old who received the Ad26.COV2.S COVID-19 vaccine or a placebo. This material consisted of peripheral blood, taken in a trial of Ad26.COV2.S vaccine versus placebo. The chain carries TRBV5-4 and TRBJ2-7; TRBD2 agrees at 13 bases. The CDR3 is CASSSTSGGHYEQYF. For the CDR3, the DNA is TGTGCCAGCAGCTCGACTAGCGGGGGGCACTACGAGCAGTACTTC.